Listed below are T cell receptor beta chains from one sample, sequenced in a study of T cells in Graves' hyperthyroidism and ophthalmopathy. TCRdb re-called the multiplex PCR reads through MiXCR, storing one row per CDR3 protein. The sample consists of over 650,000 distinct CDR3 sequences, about 45% of them appearing once. Specimen: peripheral blood or thyroid tissue (not recorded which). The receptors originated from an adult man with Graves' disease, either hyperthyroidism or ophthalmopathy (not recorded which). Both conserved end residues are part of each CDR3. The order of the fields is D gene, J gene, V gene, clone size, CDR3 protein, CDR3 DNA. The D gene is left open where the match is weak. Some rows mark clone size as missing; the rest say once, few, many or name a class of expanded clone.

.	TRBJ2-5	TRBV5-1	.	CASSFSGDTETQYF	TGCGCCAGCAGCTTTTCAGGGGATACCGAGACCCAGTACTTC
.	TRBJ1-2	TRBV20-1	few	CSARDTGERGYTF	TGCAGTGCTAGAGATACGGGGGAGAGGGGCTACACCTTC
.	TRBJ1-6	TRBV7-2	few	CASSLNPGSYNSPLHF	TGTGCCAGCAGCTTAAACCCCGGCTCCTATAATTCACCCCTCCACTTT
TRBD1	TRBJ2-5	TRBV24-1	.	CATSDRQGRAETQYF	TGTGCCACCAGTGACCGACAGGGCAGGGCCGAGACCCAGTACTTC
.	TRBJ1-1	TRBV2	.	CGSGVEASTEAFF	TGTGGCAGCGGGGTGGAGGCCAGCACTGAAGCTTTCTTT
.	TRBJ2-5	TRBV10-3	many	CAISRQQETQYF	TGTGCCATCAGTCGACAGCAAGAGACCCAGTACTTC
TRBD1	TRBJ1-4	TRBV5-5	.	CASSLDPVGRRDSRNEKLFF	TGTGCCAGCAGCTTGGACCCGGTAGGCCGCCGGGACAGCCGAAATGAAAAACTGTTTTTT
TRBD1	TRBJ2-2	TRBV29-1	few	CSVVTGGSGELFF	TGCAGCGTTGTGACAGGGGGCTCCGGGGAGCTGTTTTTT
.	TRBJ2-2	TRBV7-9	.	CASSPARRGAGELFF	TGTGCCAGCAGCCCGGCCCGGAGGGGTGCTGGGGAGCTGTTTTTT
TRBD1	TRBJ2-5	TRBV7-6	.	CASSCALGGRGRDQPQYF	TGTGCTAGCAGCTGCGCTCTAGGGGGCCGCGGCCGGGATCAGCCCCAGTACTTC
TRBD2	TRBJ2-7	TRBV7-2	many	CASSIAGGDEQYF	TGTGCCAGCAGCATTGCGGGGGGAGACGAGCAGTACTTC
.	TRBJ1-1	TRBV29-1	many	CSAIRNTEAFF	TGCAGCGCCATCAGGAACACTGAAGCTTTCTTT
.	TRBJ1-3	TRBV9	few	CASRRDRYSGNTIYF	TGTGCCAGCAGGCGGGACCGCTACTCTGGAAACACCATATATTTT
.	TRBJ1-1	TRBV7-9	many	CASSLAKGSTEAFF	TGTGCCAGCAGCTTAGCGAAGGGGAGCACTGAAGCTTTCTTT
.	TRBJ1-2	TRBV5-1	.	CASSLGGTGPNGYTF	TGTGCCAGCAGCTTGGGAGGCACAGGGCCAAATGGCTACACCTTC
.	TRBJ2-5	TRBV29-1	few	CSVRVLGETQYF	TGCAGCGTGCGGGTTTTAGGAGAGACCCAGTACTTC
.	TRBJ1-4	TRBV6-4	once	CASSDGGGNEKLFF	TGTGCCAGCAGTGACGGGGGAGGGAATGAAAAACTGTTTTTT
.	TRBJ1-2	TRBV12-3/TRBV12-4	many	CASSLRGNGYTF	TGTGCCAGCAGCTTACGAGGGAATGGCTACACCTTC
TRBD1	TRBJ1-1	TRBV7-9	.	CASSQPGQGATEAFF	TGTGCCAGCAGCCAACCCGGACAGGGGGCCACTGAAGCTTTCTTT
.	TRBJ2-7	TRBV11-2	once	CASSLVRGGLHEQYF	TGTGCCAGCAGCTTAGTCCGTGGGGGGCTCCACGAGCAGTACTTC
.	TRBJ2-2	TRBV7-4	.	CASSLTYGELFF	TGTGCCAGCAGCTTAACCTACGGGGAGCTGTTTTTT
TRBD1	TRBJ1-5	TRBV9	few	CASSVGGTEPQHF	TGTGCCAGCAGCGTAGGGGGGACAGAGCCCCAGCATTTT
.	TRBJ2-7	TRBV7-9	.	CASSQESGGRLVEQYF	TGTGCCAGCAGCCAAGAGAGTGGTGGGCGGCTGGTTGAGCAGTACTTC
.	TRBJ1-5	TRBV2	.	CASSQDNGVKQPQHF	TGCGCCAGCAGCCAAGATAACGGGGTGAAACAGCCCCAGCATTTT
.	TRBJ1-5	TRBV5-1	.	CASSFSRGMHEHF	TGCGCCAGCAGCTTTAGCAGGGGTATGCACGAGCATTTT
.	TRBJ2-5	TRBV11-2	.	CASSLDESVETQYF	TGTGCCAGCAGTCTAGATGAGAGTGTGGAGACCCAGTACTTC
.	TRBJ1-1	TRBV7-2	.	CASSHPDGGNTEAFF	TGTGCCAGCAGCCACCCGGACGGGGGGAACACTGAAGCTTTCTTT
.	TRBJ1-2	TRBV20-1	once	CSAHPPPHGYTF	TGCAGTGCCCACCCACCCCCCCATGGCTACACCTTC
TRBD1	TRBJ1-5	TRBV15	many	CATSIGTGGSNQPQHF	TGTGCCACCAGCATCGGGACAGGGGGAAGCAATCAGCCCCAGCATTTT
.	TRBJ1-1	TRBV29-1	.	CSVGGTVTEAFF	TGCAGCGTTGGGGGCACGGTCACTGAAGCTTTCTTT
TRBD1	TRBJ2-7	TRBV7-2	.	CASSHPGTGELYEQYF	TGTGCCAGCAGCCATCCCGGGACAGGGGAACTCTACGAGCAGTACTTC
.	TRBJ1-2	TRBV10-2	.	CASSYSQTPRGYTF	TGCGCCAGCAGTTACTCTCAGACCCCCCGTGGCTACACCTTC
.	TRBJ2-5	TRBV10-1	.	CASSARGPRETQYF	TGCGCCAGCAGCGCCCGGGGGCCCCGAGAGACCCAGTACTTC
.	TRBJ1-5	TRBV15	.	CATSMVLQPQHF	TGTGCCACCAGCATGGTTCTTCAGCCCCAGCATTTT
TRBD1	TRBJ1-2	TRBV19	many	CASRRLGDRTNYGYTF	TGTGCCAGTAGACGCCTAGGGGACAGGACGAACTATGGCTACACCTTC
.	TRBJ1-5	TRBV24-1	.	CASSEALLSNQPQHF	TGTGCCAGCAGTGAAGCACTCCTTAGCAATCAGCCCCAGCATTTT
.	TRBJ2-7	TRBV20-1	.	CSARIDRLNYEQYF	TGCAGTGCTAGAATCGACAGATTGAACTACGAGCAGTACTTC
.	TRBJ2-7	TRBV20-1	once	CSAKKDRRDHEQYF	TGCAGTGCTAAAAAGGACAGGAGGGACCACGAGCAGTACTTC
TRBD1	TRBJ1-4	TRBV7-2	.	CASSSGQGFANEKLFF	TGTGCCAGCAGCTCGGGACAGGGGTTTGCTAATGAAAAACTGTTTTTT
.	TRBJ2-7	TRBV5-1	many	CASRKGAYEQYF	TGCGCCAGCAGGAAGGGTGCCTACGAGCAGTACTTC
.	TRBJ1-5	TRBV2	once	CASSEAVQPQHF	TGTGCCAGCAGTGAAGCAGTGCAGCCCCAGCATTTT
.	TRBJ2-7	TRBV14	.	CASSQDSSVNEQYF	TGTGCCAGCAGCCAAGATTCTAGCGTTAACGAGCAGTACTTC
.	TRBJ1-2	TRBV7-2	few	CASSQDYGGNYGYTF	TGTGCCAGCAGCCAAGACTATGGGGGGAACTATGGCTACACCTTC
.	TRBJ1-2	TRBV9	.	CASYGQPGNYGYTF	TGTGCCAGCTACGGACAACCTGGGAACTATGGCTACACCTTC